The 11 T cell receptor beta chains in this list originate from one sample, sequenced in a study of blood T cell repertoires in COVID-19. Assay: immunoSEQ multiplex PCR; the TCRdb copy retains only in-frame clones and omits some. The sample yields 150,000 to 200,000 clones, around 87% seen once. Sequencing was carried out using peripheral blood. The source is a man aged 35 to 55 with active or convalescent COVID-19.

The CDR3 nucleotides read TGCAGCGTTGAAGAGGTCAGGGTAGCGGCACAAGATACGCAGTATTTT. The encoded protein is CSVEEVRVAAQDTQYF. The chain carries TRBV29-1 and TRBJ2-3, with a tentative D call TRBD2 (6 bases). CDR1 SQVTM and CDR2 ANQGSEA come from the germline V gene. This CDR3 has 16 residues. Trimming took 0 bases from V and 5 from J, leaving 18 bases between them.

The V call is TRBV5-1, the J call TRBJ2-1; 8 positions agree with TRBD2. This CDR3 contains 15 residues. V gave up 5 bases and J gave up 3 bases; unmatched junction bases: 7. The germline CDR1 and CDR2 sequences are SGHRS and YFSETQ. CDR3 residues: CASSESGGYYNEQFF. CDR3 nucleotides: TGCGCCAGCAGTGAAAGCGGGGGTTACTACAATGAGCAGTTCTTC.

The rearrangement joins TRBV7-9 to TRBJ1-1; TRBD1 is a possible D gene (5 bases). In germline, CDR1 is SEHNR, CDR2 FQNEAQ (reference sequence). The CDR3 extends over 15 amino acids. V dropped 0 bases and J dropped 4 bases, with 12 bases sitting between them. Here the CDR3 reads CASSLARRDFTEAFF. The CDR3 coding sequence is TGTGCCAGCAGCTTAGCGCGAAGGGACTTCACTGAAGCTTTCTTT.

V and J are TRBV7-6 and TRBJ1-2, with 8 bases fitting TRBD1. The junction had 9 bases not matched to a gene; V was cut back by 3 bases and J by 0 bases. The length of the CDR3 is 17 residues. CDR1 SGHVS and CDR2 FNYEAQ come from the germline V gene. The CDR3 loop reads CASSLFGTGEANYGYTF. The CDR3 bases are TGTGCCAGCAGCTTGTTTGGGACAGGCGAAGCTAACTATGGCTACACCTTC.

This chain joins TRBV30 and TRBJ2-5; 8 bases agree with TRBD1. Germline CDR1 is GTSNPN and CDR2 is SVGIG (reference sequence). This CDR3 is 15 amino acids long. Trimming at V came to 1 base and at J to 2 bases, leaving 6 bases not matched to a gene. CDR3 sequence: CAWSAGTGQQETQYF. The CDR3 DNA is TGTGCCTGGAGTGCAGGGACAGGCCAGCAAGAGACCCAGTACTTC. Full variable domain (rest looked up from reference TRBV30 and TRBJ2-5): SQTIHQWPATLVQPVGSPLSLECTVEGTSNPNLYWYRQAAGRGLQLLFYSVGIGQISSEVPQNLSASRPQDRQFILSSKKLLLSDSGFYLCAWSAGTGQQETQYFGPGTRLLVL.

The CDR3 spells CASSPTPGGFRSSNQPQHF. The CDR3 region has the DNA TGTGCCAGCAGCCCCACGCCGGGAGGGTTCAGGAGTAGCAATCAGCCCCAGCATTTT. The chain carries TRBV11-3 and TRBJ1-5; D gene unclear. Trimming took off 5 bases at V and 0 bases at J, with 23 bases between the two ends. The CDR3 extends over 19 amino acids. Germline lookup yields CDR1 SGHNT and CDR2 YENEEA. Full variable domain (remainder filled in from reference TRBV11-3 and TRBJ1-5): EAGVVQSPRYKIIEKKQPVAFWCNPISGHNTLYWYLQNLGQGPELLIRYENEEAVDDSQLPKDRFSAERLKGVDSTLKIQPAELGDSAVYLCASSPTPGGFRSSNQPQHFGDGTRLSIL.

The chain is built from TRBV9 and TRBJ1-6, with 8 bases lining up with TRBD1. From germline, CDR1 is SGDLS and CDR2 YYNGEE. V trimming: 3 bases; J trimming: 14 bases; junction bases outside the gene matches: 16. This CDR3 has 16 residues. CDR3 in DNA: TGTGCCAGCAGCGAGAGCCACAGGGGGACCCAAGGATCCCTCCACTTT. Amino acids: CASSESHRGTQGSLHF.

The chain links TRBV15 to TRBJ1-2, with a tentative D call TRBD1 (5 bases). This CDR3 region has 14 residues. Trimming removed 3 bases at V and 4 bases at J, with 12 bases between. Germline CDR1 and CDR2: LNHNV and YYDKDF (reference sequence). The CDR3 DNA sequence: TGTGCCACCAGCAGCGGAGATCAGGGCTATGGCTACACCTTC. Translating it yields CATSSGDQGYGYTF.

The rearrangement joins TRBV5-1 to TRBJ1-5; D possibly corresponds to TRBD1 (5 bases). Germline-derived CDR1 and CDR2 are SGHRS and YFSETQ. Trimming took off 4 bases at V and 5 bases at J, with 16 bases between the two ends. This CDR3 region has 15 residues. The DNA for the CDR3 is TGCGCCAGCAGCCCGGCGGGAGGGGCCTATCAGCCCCAGCATTTT. The encoded protein is CASSPAGGAYQPQHF.

This rearrangement joins TRBV28 to TRBJ2-1; 10 nucleotides match TRBD2. J was trimmed by 6 bases and V by 2 bases; bases with no gene match: 4. Germline V gives CDR1 MDHEN, CDR2 SYDVKM. CDR3 length: 15 residues. The CDR3: CASSLVLAGVNEQFF. The CDR3 DNA reads TGTGCCAGCAGTTTAGTCCTAGCGGGGGTCAATGAGCAGTTCTTC. Full variable domain (remainder filled in from reference TRBV28 and TRBJ2-1): DVKVTQSSRYLVKRTGEKVFLECVQDMDHENMFWYRQDPGLGLRLIYFSYDVKMKEKGDIPEGYSVSREKKERFSLILESASTNQTSMYLCASSLVLAGVNEQFFGPGTRLTVL.

The V call is TRBV19, the J call TRBJ2-1; TRBD1 aligns across 7 bases. CDR1 LNHDA and CDR2 SQIVND come from the germline V gene (reference sequence). The CDR3 runs 15 residues. V lost 3 bases and J lost 3; bases outside the gene matches: 5. Here the CDR3 DNA reads TGTGCCAGTAGTATGGGGACAGACAACTACAATGAGCAGTTCTTC. As protein: CASSMGTDNYNEQFF.